These 19 T cell receptor beta chains came from one sample sequenced in a study of OX40 agonist ivuxolimab in advanced cancers. Preparation of the library involved the immunoSEQ multiplex PCR assay. TCRdb mirrors the immuneACCESS table, restricted to in-frame sequences. Some clones are absent from its copies; in checked studies, under half trace to an unresolved V gene, and the reason for the others is unknown. The sample includes more than 35,000 clones, with 76% observed a single time. The top ten clones comprise less than 30% of the sample. Material: CD4+ or CD8+ T cells sorted from blood, obtained in a trial of the OX40 agonist ivuxolimab. The origin of the receptors is an adult with an advanced solid tumor such as melanoma, head and neck, liver or kidney cancer.

The J gene is TRBJ1-2, the V gene TRBV11-2, with D perhaps matching TRBD1 (6 bases). V was pared by 5 bases and J by 2 bases, with 15 bases between. Germline CDR1 SGHAT, CDR2 FQNNGV. The CDR3 extends over 15 amino acids. CDR3 in DNA: TGTGCCAGCAGCCCTACGGGGGGCAGAAACTATGGCTACACCTTC. Amino acid sequence: CASSPTGGRNYGYTF.

This chain's CDR3 is CASRDTGGRPQHF. CDR3 bases: TGTGCCAGCAGGGATACAGGGGGCAGGCCCCAGCATTTT. This rearrangement joins TRBV6-5 to TRBJ1-5; 9 bases are shared with TRBD1. CDR1 and CDR2 (germline): MNHEY, SVGAGI. Trimming cost V 6 bases and J 9 bases; bases outside gene matches: 6. This CDR3 spans 13 amino acids.

The V call is TRBV7-7, the J call TRBJ2-3, with TRBD2 matching 7 bases. This CDR3 is 13 amino acids long. V lost 5 bases to trimming and J lost 6 bases; unmatched junction nucleotides: 5. The germline gives CDR1 SSHAT, CDR2 FNYEAQ (reference sequence). The CDR3 DNA reads TGTGCCAGCAGCGGACTAGTCGGGGATACGCAGTATTTT. Translated: CASSGLVGDTQYF.

The chain is built from TRBV7-9 and TRBJ2-7; D is ambiguous. This CDR3 has 12 residues. Germline V CDR1 and CDR2: SEHNR, FQNEAQ (reference sequence). Deletions cut 3 bases from V and 2 bases from J, with 5 bases between. CDR3 protein: CASSLVTYEQYF. CDR3 in DNA: TGTGCCAGCAGCTTGGTAACCTACGAGCAGTACTTC. The full variable domain, with the rest looked up from reference TRBV7-9 and TRBJ2-7, is DTGVSQNPRHKITKRGQNVTFRCDPISEHNRLYWYRQTLGQGPEFLTYFQNEAQLEKSRLLSDRFSAERPKGSFSTLEIQRTEQGDSAMYLCASSLVTYEQYFGPGTRLTVT.

This chain links TRBV4-2 with TRBJ2-3; D perhaps matches TRBD2 (7 bases). Germline CDR1 reads LGHNA; CDR2 reads YNFKEQ. The CDR3 is made up of 16 amino acids. V shed 0 bases and J shed 5 bases, with 15 bases lying between them. CDR3 sequence reads: CASSQDWAGAGDTQYF. CDR3 nucleotides: TGTGCCAGCAGCCAAGATTGGGCGGGGGCCGGAGATACGCAGTATTTT.

The chain employs TRBV6-1 and TRBJ2-7, with 7 bases identical to TRBD1. The germline V gene encodes CDR1 MNHNS and CDR2 SASEGT. The CDR3 has 13 amino acids. The CDR3 reads CASTERGPYEQYV. In DNA form, the CDR3 reads TGTGCCAGCACTGAAAGGGGGCCCTACGAGCAGTACGTC.

This clone was counted a few times. The chain couples TRBV5-7 to TRBJ1-4; D is perhaps TRBD1 (6 bases). TRBV5-7 is an ORF for which the function is uncertain. V dropped 5 bases and J dropped 1 base, with 18 bases sitting between them. The CDR3 spans 17 residues. The CDR3 is CASRTRERDITNEKLFF. The DNA of the CDR3 is TGTGCCAGCAGAACCCGGGAGCGGGACATAACTAATGAAAAACTGTTTTTT.

The chain employs TRBV6-5 and TRBJ2-7; 8 nucleotides match TRBD1. CDR1 MNHEY and CDR2 SVGAGI come from the germline V gene. V gave up 0 bases and J gave up 4 bases; unmatched junction bases: 5. This CDR3 comprises 15 residues. The CDR3 is CASSYSAGGLYEQYF. The CDR3, as DNA: TGTGCCAGCAGTTACTCGGCAGGGGGCCTTTACGAGCAGTACTTC.

The chain has TRBV4-1 and TRBJ1-6; D gene uncertain. This CDR3 contains 13 residues. Germline assignment: CDR1 MGHRA and CDR2 YSYEKL. V dropped 0 bases and J dropped 11 bases, with 8 bases sitting between them. The CDR3 sequence: CASSQDLRTPLHF. DNA of the CDR3: TGCGCCAGCAGCCAAGATCTTCGGACACCCCTCCACTTT.

The genes are TRBV7-2 and TRBJ2-5; 8 nucleotides match TRBD2. Germline values: CDR1 SGHTA, CDR2 FQGNSA. V lost 2 bases, J lost 5 bases, and 13 bases stayed unmatched. This CDR3 comprises 17 residues. CDR3 nucleotide sequence: TGTGCCAGCAGCTTAAGGCGACGGGGGGGCGGTGGGGAGACCCAGTACTTC. Translating it yields CASSLRRRGGGGETQYF.

The J gene is TRBJ2-3, the V gene TRBV5-6; no reliable D call. Trimming stripped 3 bases from V and 4 bases from J, with 3 bases between. Germline-derived CDR1 and CDR2 are SGHDT and YYEEEE. The CDR3 consists of 11 residues. DNA for the CDR3: TGTGCCAGCAGCTCAGCAGATACGCAGTATTTT. It is translated as CASSSADTQYF.

This rearrangement joins TRBV30 to TRBJ1-5; D uncertain. The germline gives CDR1 GTSNPN, CDR2 SVGIG (reference sequence). The V and J ends lost 5 bases and 4 bases respectively, with 18 bases between them. The CDR3 runs 15 residues. The CDR3 region is CAWGRGQNRNQPQHF. CDR3 sequence (DNA): TGTGCCTGGGGGCGTGGCCAGAATAGGAATCAGCCCCAGCATTTT.

The chain recombines TRBV9 with TRBJ1-2; 8 nucleotides line up with TRBD1. J lost 2 bases, V lost 4 bases, and 7 bases had no gene match. The V gene's germline CDR1 is SGDLS and CDR2 YYNGEE. The length of the CDR3 is 15 residues. CDR3 coding DNA: TGTGCCAGCAGCTCGAGGACAGGGCAGAACTATGGCTACACCTTC. This gives the protein CASSSRTGQNYGYTF.

This chain joins TRBV28 and TRBJ1-3, with D perhaps TRBD1 (6 bases). The CDR3 runs 12 residues. V lost 8 bases and J 2 bases, leaving 7 bases between the germline ends. Germline V gene lookup returns CDR1 MDHEN and CDR2 SYDVKM. Here the CDR3 reads CASQGTGNTIYF. The CDR3 DNA follows: TGTGCCAGCCAGGGGACTGGAAACACCATATATTTT. The whole variable domain, filled in from reference TRBV28 and TRBJ1-3, reads DVKVTQSSRYLVKRTGEKVFLECVQDMDHENMFWYRQDPGLGLRLIYFSYDVKMKEKGDIPEGYSVSREKKERFSLILESASTNQTSMYLCASQGTGNTIYFGEGSWLTVV.

This clone was observed a handful of times. The chain joins TRBV18 to TRBJ1-1, with a tentative D call TRBD1 (5 bases). Germline V lookup: CDR1 KGHSH, CDR2 LQKENI. V was trimmed by 3 bases and J by 4 bases, leaving 12 bases between them. The CDR3 loop spans 14 amino acids. As DNA, the CDR3 is TGTGCCAGCTCACCCTCCCTGCAGGGCACTGAAGCTTTCTTT. As protein: CASSPSLQGTEAFF.

The chain links TRBV12-5 to TRBJ2-5, with unresolved D. The V end was cut by 1 base, the J end by 5 bases, with 5 bases between. The CDR3 has 12 residues. Germline-derived CDR1 and CDR2 are LGHNT and FRNRAP. The CDR3 sequence is CASGLAPETQYF. The CDR3, as DNA: TGTGCTAGTGGTTTGGCCCCCGAGACCCAGTACTTC.

V gene TRBV2 combines with J gene TRBJ2-7, with a possible D match to TRBD2 (5 bases). V lost 6 bases and J lost 3, with 15 bases in between. Per germline, CDR1 SNHLY and CDR2 FYNNEI. The length of the CDR3 is 14 residues. The CDR3, as DNA: TGTGCCAGCAGAATCGGGGTCCAGAGCTACGAGCAGTACTTC. Translation: CASRIGVQSYEQYF.

This clone was observed a handful of times. The rearrangement uses TRBV29-1 and TRBJ2-3; a possible D gene is TRBD1 (6 bases). The V end was cut by 6 bases, the J end by 4 bases, with 17 bases between. In germline, CDR1 is SQVTM, CDR2 ANQGSEA. The CDR3 has 14 residues. The DNA of the CDR3 is TGCAGCGTCGCAATAGGGGACATATCAGATACGCAGTATTTT. This encodes CSVAIGDISDTQYF.

This clone was seen only a few times. The chain employs TRBV7-9 and TRBJ1-3; D uncertain. Germline CDR1 SEHNR, CDR2 FQNEAQ (reference sequence). The germline V and J ends were trimmed by 5 bases and 0 bases, with 8 bases remaining between them. The CDR3 length is 14 residues. The CDR3 here is CASSDGISGNTIYF. The CDR3 bases are TGTGCCAGCAGCGATGGAATCTCTGGAAACACCATATATTTT.